A few counts support the clone carrying this TCR beta chain. Its matching antigen is unknown. Germline-derived CDR1 and CDR2 are MNHEY and SMNVEV (reference sequence). The CDR3 sequence is 14 residues long. The V gene end was trimmed by 4 bases and the J gene end by 10 bases; junction bases not matched to a gene: 8. The entry originates in a study of cytomegalovirus exposure and HLA in healthy donors. About the study: Inside one of the first data releases sat some 85 million unique TCRs taken from HLA-typed donors.

Researchers ran the PCR with 60 Vbeta and 13 Jbeta primers. The table came from immunoSEQ multiplex PCR; TCRdb's copy has only in-frame clones and leaves some out. The sample lists about 190,000 clones; about 77% were seen once. Study findings and constraints: Cytomegalovirus association was listed for about 160 TCR beta chains. Later analysis reportedly placed an Asian-associated ancestry cluster below the roughly 630-donor mean in N-insertions. Looking again later, the authors saw that most CMV-associated TCR beta chains seemed HLA-restricted.

The clonotype originates from a man aged 25-45 years in good health and CMV-seropositive. The sequenced material came from PBMCs. The chain uses TRBV27 and TRBJ1-4, with TRBD1 identical over 8 bases. The CDR3, as DNA: TGTGCCAGCAGTTCCTTCCAGGGGGCGAGAAAACTGTTTTTT. It specifies CASSSFQGARKLFF.